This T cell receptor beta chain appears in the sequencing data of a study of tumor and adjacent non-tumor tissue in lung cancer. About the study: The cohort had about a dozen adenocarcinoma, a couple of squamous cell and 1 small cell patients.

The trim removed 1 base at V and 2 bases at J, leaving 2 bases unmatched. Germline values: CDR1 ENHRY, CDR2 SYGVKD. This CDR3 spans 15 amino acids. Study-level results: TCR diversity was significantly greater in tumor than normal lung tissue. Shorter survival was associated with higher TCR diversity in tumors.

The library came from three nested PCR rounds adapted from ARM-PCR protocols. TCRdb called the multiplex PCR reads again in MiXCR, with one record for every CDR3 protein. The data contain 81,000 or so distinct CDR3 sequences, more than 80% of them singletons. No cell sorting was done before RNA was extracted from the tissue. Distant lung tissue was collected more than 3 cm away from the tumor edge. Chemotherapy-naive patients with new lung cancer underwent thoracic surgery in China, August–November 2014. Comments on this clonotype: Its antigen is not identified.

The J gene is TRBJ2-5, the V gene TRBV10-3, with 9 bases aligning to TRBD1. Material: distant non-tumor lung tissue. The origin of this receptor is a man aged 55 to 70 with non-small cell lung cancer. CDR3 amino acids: CAISELGQGQETQYF. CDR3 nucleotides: TGTGCCATCAGTGAGTTAGGACAGGGGCAAGAGACCCAGTACTTC.